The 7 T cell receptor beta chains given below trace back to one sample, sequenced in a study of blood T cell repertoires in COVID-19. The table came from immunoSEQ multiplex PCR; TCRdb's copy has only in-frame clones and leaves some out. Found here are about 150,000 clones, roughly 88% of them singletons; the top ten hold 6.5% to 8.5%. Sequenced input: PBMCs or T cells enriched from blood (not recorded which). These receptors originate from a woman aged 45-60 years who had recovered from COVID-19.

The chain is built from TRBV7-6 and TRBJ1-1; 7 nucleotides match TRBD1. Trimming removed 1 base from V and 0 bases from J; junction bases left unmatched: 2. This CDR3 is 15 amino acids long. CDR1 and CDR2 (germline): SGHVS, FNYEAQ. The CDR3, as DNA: TGTGCCAGCAGCTTAGGGACAGGATTGAACACTGAAGCTTTCTTT. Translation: CASSLGTGLNTEAFF.

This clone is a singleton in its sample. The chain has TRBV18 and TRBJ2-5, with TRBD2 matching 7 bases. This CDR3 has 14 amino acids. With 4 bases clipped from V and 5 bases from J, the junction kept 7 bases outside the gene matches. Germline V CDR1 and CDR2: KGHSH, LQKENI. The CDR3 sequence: CASSLGLVGETQYF. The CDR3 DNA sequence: TGTGCCAGCTCACTCGGACTAGTTGGGGAGACCCAGTACTTC. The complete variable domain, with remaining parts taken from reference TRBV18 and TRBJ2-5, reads NAGVMQNPRHLVRRRGQEARLRCSPMKGHSHVYWYRQLPEEGLKFMVYLQKENIIDESGMPKERFSAEFPKEGPSILRIQQVVRGDSAAYFCASSLGLVGETQYFGPGTRLLVL.

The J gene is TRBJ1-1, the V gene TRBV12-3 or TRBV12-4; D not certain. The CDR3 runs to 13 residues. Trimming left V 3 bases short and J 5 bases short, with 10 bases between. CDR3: CASSFGRGTEAFF. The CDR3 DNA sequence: TGTGCCAGCAGTTTCGGGAGAGGGACTGAAGCTTTCTTT.

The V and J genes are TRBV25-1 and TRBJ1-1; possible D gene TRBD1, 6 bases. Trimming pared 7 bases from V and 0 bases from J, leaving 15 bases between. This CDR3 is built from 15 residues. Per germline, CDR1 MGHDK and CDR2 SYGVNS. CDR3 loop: CASKKGDALNTEAFF. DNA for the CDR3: TGTGCCAGCAAAAAGGGGGACGCCCTGAACACTGAAGCTTTCTTT.

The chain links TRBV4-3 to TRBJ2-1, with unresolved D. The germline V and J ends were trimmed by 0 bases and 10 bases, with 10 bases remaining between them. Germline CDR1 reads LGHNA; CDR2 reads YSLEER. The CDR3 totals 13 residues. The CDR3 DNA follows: TGCGCCAGCAGCCAAGAATTTTGGCAGGAGCAGTTCTTC. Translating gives CASSQEFWQEQFF.

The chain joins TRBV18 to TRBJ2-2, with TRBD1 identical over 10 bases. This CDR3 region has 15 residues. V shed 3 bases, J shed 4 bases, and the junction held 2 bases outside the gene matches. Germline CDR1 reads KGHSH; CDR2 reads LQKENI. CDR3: CASSPGQGFTGELFF. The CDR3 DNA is TGTGCCAGCTCACCGGGACAGGGGTTCACCGGGGAGCTGTTTTTT.

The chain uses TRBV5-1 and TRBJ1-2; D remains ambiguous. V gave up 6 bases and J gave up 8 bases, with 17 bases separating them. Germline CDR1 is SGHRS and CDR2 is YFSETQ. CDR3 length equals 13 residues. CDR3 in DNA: TGCGCCAGCACCCAGGCAGGCGCGTGGGGCTACACCTTC. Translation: CASTQAGAWGYTF.